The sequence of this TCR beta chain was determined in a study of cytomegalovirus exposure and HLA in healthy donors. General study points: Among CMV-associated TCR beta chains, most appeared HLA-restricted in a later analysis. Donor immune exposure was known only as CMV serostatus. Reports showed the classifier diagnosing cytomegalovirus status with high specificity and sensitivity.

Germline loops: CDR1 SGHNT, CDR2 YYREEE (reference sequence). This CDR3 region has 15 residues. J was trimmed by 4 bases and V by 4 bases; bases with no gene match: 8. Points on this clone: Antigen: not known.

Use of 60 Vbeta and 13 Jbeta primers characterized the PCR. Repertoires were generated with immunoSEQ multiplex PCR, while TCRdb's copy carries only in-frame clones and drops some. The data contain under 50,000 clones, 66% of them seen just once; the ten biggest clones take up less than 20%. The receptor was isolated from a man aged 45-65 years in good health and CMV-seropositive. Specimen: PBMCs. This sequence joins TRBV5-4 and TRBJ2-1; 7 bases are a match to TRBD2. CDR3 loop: CASSPPPRGYNEQFF. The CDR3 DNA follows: TGTGCCAGCAGCCCCCCCCCGCGGGGGTACAATGAGCAGTTCTTC.